These T cell receptor beta chains were read from a single sample in a study of blood T cells in healthy people across ages. TCRdb re-called the 5' RACE reads with MiXCR, one entry per CDR3 protein. The data show 1.5 million to 2 million distinct CDR3 sequences, with 28% seen just once and 7.7% held by the top ten. The source material was blood. These receptors were taken from a woman in her 30s in good health. Each CDR3 is given with its conserved first and last residue. Fields, in order: V gene, clone size, D gene, J gene, CDR3 DNA, CDR3 protein. A D gene is named only where the DNA matches it firmly. A row's size may be missing; if present it is once, few, many or a size class.

V: TRBV4-3
size: few
D: TRBD1
J: TRBJ1-2
DNA: TGCGCCAGCAGCCAAGATCTTCAGGGACAGGTCTATGGCTACACCTTC
CDR3: CASSQDLQGQVYGYTF

V: TRBV15
size: .
D: TRBD1
J: TRBJ2-7
DNA: TGTGCCACCAGCAGGGACAGGGTCAAGAACAATGAGCAGTACTTC
CDR3: CATSRDRVKNNEQYF

V: TRBV7-2
size: few
D: TRBD2
J: TRBJ2-2
DNA: TGTGCCAGCAGCTTACTAGCGGGAGGGCAAAACACCGGGGAGCTGTTTTTT
CDR3: CASSLLAGGQNTGELFF

V: TRBV20-1
size: few
D: TRBD1
J: TRBJ1-2
DNA: TGCAGTGCACCCCGCTCGGGACAGGGGCTAGTTGGCTACACCTTC
CDR3: CSAPRSGQGLVGYTF

V: TRBV3-1
size: .
D: .
J: TRBJ2-7
DNA: TGTGCCTGCAGCCAAGGACACTACGAGCAGTACTTC
CDR3: CACSQGHYEQYF

V: TRBV7-2
size: .
D: .
J: TRBJ2-2
DNA: TGTGCCAGCAGCTCGGTTCTAGGACCGTCCGGGGAGCTGTTTTTT
CDR3: CASSSVLGPSGELFF

V: TRBV5-6
size: many
D: TRBD1
J: TRBJ1-2
DNA: TGTGCCAGCAGCCAGGGACAGGGGGACTACACCTTC
CDR3: CASSQGQGDYTF

V: TRBV20-1
size: .
D: .
J: TRBJ2-3
DNA: TGTGCTAGAGTGACAGATACGCAGTATTTT
CDR3: CARVTDTQYF

V: TRBV7-2
size: few
D: TRBD1
J: TRBJ1-5
DNA: TGTGCCAGCAGCTCAATCCTAACAGGGGGCGTCCAGCCCCAGCATTTT
CDR3: CASSSILTGGVQPQHF

V: TRBV4-1
size: .
D: .
J: TRBJ1-2
DNA: TGCGCCAGCAGCCAAGAGGACAGAACTAACTATGGCTACACCTTC
CDR3: CASSQEDRTNYGYTF

V: TRBV6-2/TRBV6-3
size: .
D: TRBD1
J: TRBJ1-1
DNA: TGTGCCAGCAAAAGAACGGGACAGACGAACACTGAAGCTTTCTTT
CDR3: CASKRTGQTNTEAFF

V: TRBV5-1
size: once
D: .
J: TRBJ2-7
DNA: TGCGCCGGCAGCTTGGTACCATCAACCTACGAGCAGTACTTC
CDR3: CAGSLVPSTYEQYF

V: TRBV6-2/TRBV6-3
size: .
D: TRBD2
J: TRBJ2-3
DNA: TGTGCCAGCAGCAGGAGCGGGAGGGCCGGTTTCGGCACAGATACGCAGTATTTT
CDR3: CASSRSGRAGFGTDTQYF

V: TRBV12-3/TRBV12-4
size: .
D: TRBD2
J: TRBJ2-4
DNA: TGTGCCAGCAGCCACGCCGGCGGGAGCGGGTACATTCAGTACTTC
CDR3: CASSHAGGSGYIQYF

V: TRBV30
size: .
D: .
J: TRBJ1-2
DNA: TGTGCCTGGCTAAAGCCTAGGGGAGGCTACACCTTC
CDR3: CAWLKPRGGYTF

V: TRBV5-6
size: .
D: .
J: TRBJ2-7
DNA: TGTGCCAGCAGCTACACTCGGTGGGGGACCTACGAGCAGTACTTC
CDR3: CASSYTRWGTYEQYF

V: TRBV7-8
size: .
D: TRBD2
J: TRBJ2-3
DNA: TGTGCCAGCAGCTTATCTCTAGCGGGGACTAGCACAGATACGCAGTATTTT
CDR3: CASSLSLAGTSTDTQYF

V: TRBV5-4
size: few
D: TRBD2
J: TRBJ2-1
DNA: TGTGCCAGCAGCCTCCAGCTAAGCGGGGGGTGGTACAATGAGCAGTTCTTC
CDR3: CASSLQLSGGWYNEQFF

V: TRBV15
size: .
D: .
J: TRBJ2-3
DNA: TGTGCCACCAGCAGAACAAAGAGATATAGCACAGATACGCAGTATTTT
CDR3: CATSRTKRYSTDTQYF

V: TRBV7-2
size: .
D: .
J: TRBJ2-1
DNA: TGTGCCAGCAGCCTAGTGGACTCCTTCTTC
CDR3: CASSLVDSFF

V: TRBV20-1
size: .
D: .
J: TRBJ1-1
DNA: TGCAGTGCTAGGGTCTACACTGAAGCTTTCTTT
CDR3: CSARVYTEAFF

V: TRBV10-3
size: .
D: TRBD2
J: TRBJ2-1
DNA: TGTGCCATCAGTGAGTCGTCGGTAGCGGGGCTCTCCTACAATGAGCAGTTCTTC
CDR3: CAISESSVAGLSYNEQFF

V: TRBV6-1
size: few
D: .
J: TRBJ1-2
DNA: TGTGCCAGCAGTGTACCGGGACCCCTCACAGGCTACACCTTC
CDR3: CASSVPGPLTGYTF

V: TRBV5-6
size: .
D: TRBD2
J: TRBJ2-1
DNA: TGTGCCAGCAGCTTGGAAGTGGTGGGACTAGCGGCCCTTGGGTCCTACAATGAGCAGTTCTTC
CDR3: CASSLEVVGLAALGSYNEQFF

V: TRBV20-1
size: once
D: TRBD2
J: TRBJ2-7
DNA: TGCAGTACTAGAGTTTTGGGAGGGCAAATCTCCTACAATGAGCAGTACTTC
CDR3: CSTRVLGGQISYNEQYF

V: TRBV10-3
size: few
D: TRBD2
J: TRBJ2-3
DNA: TGTGCCACGGGGGGGAGCGGAACCACAGATACGCAGTATTTT
CDR3: CATGGSGTTDTQYF

V: TRBV6-5
size: .
D: .
J: TRBJ2-5
DNA: TGTGCCAGCAGTTACCGGGTGTCCCGGGGTCGAGGAGAGACCCAGTACTTC
CDR3: CASSYRVSRGRGETQYF

V: TRBV7-6
size: .
D: TRBD1
J: TRBJ1-5
DNA: TGTGCCGGCAGCTTAGGGGGCGGCGGTAGCAATCAGCCCCAGCATTTT
CDR3: CAGSLGGGGSNQPQHF

V: TRBV20-1
size: many
D: .
J: TRBJ1-5
DNA: TGCAGTGCTAATCCAAACGGGGGCTTCTGGCCCCAGCATTTT
CDR3: CSANPNGGFWPQHF

V: TRBV15
size: .
D: TRBD1
J: TRBJ2-7
DNA: TGTGCCACCGGCCGACAGGGCTTTAACGAGCAGTACTTC
CDR3: CATGRQGFNEQYF

V: TRBV6-5
size: .
D: TRBD2
J: TRBJ2-1
DNA: TGTGCCAGCTCCAGCGGGGGGGCCGGTCGCAATGAGCAGTTCTTC
CDR3: CASSSGGAGRNEQFF

V: TRBV28
size: .
D: .
J: TRBJ1-5
DNA: TGTGCCAGCAGTTCCTTGACAGGTTATAGCAATCAGCCCCAGCATTTT
CDR3: CASSSLTGYSNQPQHF

V: TRBV7-9
size: .
D: .
J: TRBJ2-3
DNA: TGTGCCAGCAGCTTGGGTCAGGCCCCCCAGTATTTT
CDR3: CASSLGQAPQYF

V: TRBV7-2
size: many
D: .
J: TRBJ2-7
DNA: TGTGCCAGCAGCTTTGGACTGGATAGCTCCTACGAGCAGTACTTC
CDR3: CASSFGLDSSYEQYF

V: TRBV4-1
size: many
D: .
J: TRBJ2-7
DNA: TGCGCCAGCTCCCAACCTTACGAGCAGTACTTC
CDR3: CASSQPYEQYF

V: TRBV29-1
size: .
D: .
J: TRBJ2-5
DNA: TGCGGCGTTGTAGGAGGGCGACAAGAGACCCAGTACTTC
CDR3: CGVVGGRQETQYF

V: TRBV7-6
size: .
D: .
J: TRBJ2-1
DNA: TGTGCCAGCACGGCGCTCGCGGGCTACAACAATGAGCAGTTCTTC
CDR3: CASTALAGYNNEQFF